This T cell receptor beta chain was observed in a study of CD8+CD57+ T cells in acquired aplastic anemia. The CDR3 length is 13 residues. Germline loops: CDR1 ENHRY, CDR2 SYGVKD. V was pared by 4 bases and J by 9 bases, with 15 bases between. The TCR beta profiling, which covered VDJ combination and CDR3 sequence, was carried out using genomic DNA as the template. TCRdb independently ran MiXCR on the reads; one entry per CDR3 protein. This table has about 420,000 distinct CDR3 sequences, approximately 70% appearing once. This chain links TRBV10-3 with TRBJ2-5; D unresolved. Source material: sorted CD4+, CD8+, or CD8+CD57+ T cells (not recorded which) from PBMCs. The sequence derives from a human donor in good health, serving as a control. The DNA for the CDR3 is TGTGCCATCAGTGGGAAAGGTGATCAGCCCCAGTACTTC. This gives the protein CAISGKGDQPQYF.